These 20 T cell receptor beta chains came from one sample sequenced in a study of cytomegalovirus exposure and HLA in healthy donors. It was with 60 Vbeta and 13 Jbeta primers that the PCR ran. Profiled with immunoSEQ multiplex PCR; TCRdb holds only in-frame clones, not every one. The sample consists of around 53,000 clones, 70% to 85% of them appearing once. The specimen sequenced was PBMCs. Receptors were obtained from a man in his fifties in good health and CMV-seronegative.

This clone has a single count. The chain is built from TRBV19 and TRBJ2-7; TRBD2 is a possible D gene (6 bases). Germline V gene data show CDR1 as LNHDA and CDR2 as SQIVND (reference sequence). V shed 6 bases and J shed 6 bases, with 15 bases lying between them. The CDR3 is made up of 13 amino acids. CDR3 protein: CASSPPEGSEQYF. In DNA, the CDR3 is TGTGCCAGTAGCCCCCCGGAGGGCAGCGAGCAGTACTTC.

The gene calls are TRBV29-1 and TRBJ2-3, with D maybe TRBD2 (7 bases). The CDR3 is made up of 14 amino acids. Trimming took off 7 bases at V and 1 base at J, with 15 bases between the two ends. CDR1 and CDR2 (germline): SQVTM, ANQGSEA. CDR3 loop: CSEGGQRGTDTQYF. The CDR3 nucleotides read TGCAGCGAGGGGGGGCAGCGGGGCACAGATACGCAGTATTTT.

This chain joins TRBV25-1 and TRBJ2-3; a weak D match, TRBD1 (6 bases). Germline-derived CDR1 and CDR2 are MGHDK and SYGVNS. The CDR3 is 13 residues long. V was cut by 4 bases and J by 6 bases, with 11 bases left in between. In nucleotides, the CDR3 is TGTGCCAGCAGTGCGACAGGAGGCGATACGCAGTATTTT. Protein: CASSATGGDTQYF.

The chain recombines TRBV6-5 with TRBJ2-1; TRBD1 matches 9 bases. J was trimmed by 8 bases and V by 10 bases; bases with no gene match: 9. The CDR3 runs to 13 residues. Germline CDR1 is MNHEY and CDR2 is SVGAGI. DNA for the CDR3: TGTGCCACCAAAGGACAGGGGACGGATGAGCAGTTCTTC. It specifies CATKGQGTDEQFF.

The V gene is TRBV6-5, the J gene TRBJ1-1; 7 positions match TRBD1. After removal of 6 bases from V and 5 bases from J, the junction contained 9 bases not matched to a gene. Germline V gene sequence: CDR1 MNHEY, CDR2 SVGAGI. This CDR3 is 14 amino acids long. This CDR3 reads CASRGLQGRTEAFF. The DNA for the CDR3 is TGTGCCAGCAGAGGCCTACAGGGGAGGACTGAAGCTTTCTTT.

The sample holds one count of this clone. V is TRBV10-1 and J is TRBJ1-1; tentatively, D is TRBD1 (5 bases). The V end lost 6 bases, the J end lost 6 bases, and 14 bases lay between the germline ends. The CDR3 totals 13 residues. CDR1 and CDR2 from the germline V gene are WNHNN and SYGVQD (reference sequence). The CDR3 sequence is CASSPDIKAEAFF. In nucleotides, the CDR3 is TGCGCCAGCAGCCCGGACATTAAGGCTGAAGCTTTCTTT.

This rearrangement joins TRBV7-9 to TRBJ1-5; 8 bases fit TRBD1. The CDR3 is made up of 14 amino acids. CDR1 SEHNR and CDR2 FQNEAQ come from the germline V gene (reference sequence). The J segment lost 2 bases and the V segment lost 5 bases, leaving 2 bases of the junction unmatched. This chain's CDR3 is CASSPDRGNQPQHF. The CDR3 DNA sequence: TGTGCCAGCAGCCCGGACAGGGGCAATCAGCCCCAGCATTTT.

CDR3 in DNA: TGTGCCAGCAGCCAGGAGAACTATGGCTACACCTTC. Protein product: CASSQENYGYTF. J is TRBJ1-2 and V is TRBV14; D not resolved. Trimming took 3 bases from V and 2 from J, leaving 4 bases between them. Looked up from germline, CDR1 is SGHDN and CDR2 is FVKESK. The CDR3 runs to 12 residues.

The rearrangement uses TRBV5-1 and TRBJ2-1; 7 bases align to TRBD1. The CDR3 runs 14 residues. With 0 bases clipped from V and 9 bases from J, the junction kept 6 bases outside the gene matches. CDR1 is SGHRS and CDR2 is YFSETQ in the germline V gene. CDR3 region: CASSLVAGGIEQFF. The CDR3 DNA reads TGCGCCAGCAGCTTGGTGGCAGGGGGAATTGAGCAGTTCTTC.

The chain joins TRBV29-1 to TRBJ2-6; TRBD1 agrees at 8 bases. Trimming removed 6 bases from V and 0 bases from J; junction bases left unmatched: 10. This CDR3 contains 17 residues. The V gene's germline CDR1 is SQVTM and CDR2 ANQGSEA. Written as DNA, the CDR3 is TGCAGCGTCCCAAAAGGGACAGGACCCTCTGGGGCCAACGTCCTGACTTTC. It translates to CSVPKGTGPSGANVLTF.

The chain uses TRBV27 and TRBJ2-5; 7 bases line up with TRBD1. Looked up from germline, CDR1 is MNHEY and CDR2 is SMNVEV (reference sequence). J lost 0 bases, V lost 2 bases, and 3 bases had no gene match. This CDR3 is built from 15 residues. CDR3 loop: CASSLGTEYQETQYF. For the CDR3, the DNA is TGTGCCAGCAGTTTAGGGACAGAGTACCAAGAGACCCAGTACTTC.

This chain joins TRBV7-2 and TRBJ2-1; maybe TRBD2 (5 bases). Germline lookup yields CDR1 SGHTA and CDR2 FQGNSA. The CDR3 is 16 amino acids. The ends were cut back, 1 base at V and 7 bases at J, with 17 bases in the middle. The CDR3 loop is CASSLDGAGRGNEQFF. CDR3 DNA: TGTGCCAGCAGCTTAGATGGTGCGGGCCGAGGAAATGAGCAGTTCTTC.

The chain employs TRBV2 and TRBJ2-5; 12 bases align to TRBD2. Trimming at V came to 2 bases and at J to 9 bases, leaving 10 bases not matched to a gene. Germline values: CDR1 SNHLY, CDR2 FYNNEI. This CDR3 contains 16 residues. The CDR3 sequence: CASSEWRLAGGRAQYF. The CDR3 DNA follows: TGTGCCAGCAGTGAATGGCGCCTAGCGGGGGGGCGGGCCCAGTACTTC.

The chain combines TRBV25-1 with TRBJ2-3; no definite D call. There are 14 residues in the CDR3. The V gene's germline CDR1 is MGHDK and CDR2 SYGVNS. The V gene lost 1 base and the J gene lost 2 bases, with 7 bases spanning the gap. The CDR3 bases are TGTGCCAGCAGTGAATCCTATAACACAGATACGCAGTATTTT. Translation gives CASSESYNTDTQYF.

This clone was seen just once. CDR3 DNA: TGTGCCAGCAACCAGGACTCCACAGATACGCAGTATTTT. Residues: CASNQDSTDTQYF. This chain connects TRBV2 to TRBJ2-3, with a weak D call TRBD2 (5 bases). CDR1 and CDR2 (germline): SNHLY, FYNNEI. The CDR3 loop spans 13 amino acids. The V and J ends lost 7 bases and 2 bases respectively, with 10 bases between them.

The V call is TRBV27, the J call TRBJ1-1, with 8 bases that match TRBD1. The J segment lost 5 bases and the V segment lost 4 bases, leaving 15 bases of the junction unmatched. The germline V gene encodes CDR1 MNHEY and CDR2 SMNVEV (reference sequence). The CDR3 length is 17 residues. The CDR3 bases are TGTGCCAGCAGTTCGGACAGGGTAAGTCTCGTTAAAACTGAAGCTTTCTTT. As protein: CASSSDRVSLVKTEAFF.

This clone has only one observation. The CDR3 reads CASAGHNQETQYF. CDR3 nucleotides: TGCGCCAGCGCGGGCCATAACCAAGAGACCCAGTACTTC. This sequence joins TRBV5-1 and TRBJ2-5; tentative D call: TRBD2 (5 bases). CDR1 is SGHRS and CDR2 is YFSETQ in the germline V gene. The V and J ends lost 7 bases and 0 bases respectively, with 10 bases between them. The CDR3 covers 13 residues.

V and J are TRBV11-3 and TRBJ2-3; the D gene is possibly TRBD1 (6 bases). Deletions cut 1 base from V and 10 bases from J, with 12 bases between. In germline, CDR1 is SGHNT, CDR2 YENEEA. This CDR3 spans 13 amino acids. For the CDR3, the DNA is TGTGCCAGCAGCTTAGCTACACAGGGAGCGCAGTATTTT. Translated: CASSLATQGAQYF.

V usage is TRBV7-2 and J usage is TRBJ2-7; 9 nucleotides line up with TRBD2. The CDR3 consists of 13 residues. CDR1 and CDR2 from the germline V gene are SGHTA and FQGNSA. V shed 2 bases, J shed 4 bases, and the junction held 0 bases outside the gene matches. This chain's CDR3 is CASSLLAGYEQYF. The CDR3 nucleotides are TGTGCCAGCAGCTTACTAGCGGGGTACGAGCAGTACTTC.

The chain recombines TRBV6-1 with TRBJ2-7; D is ambiguous. Germline V gene lookup returns CDR1 MNHNS and CDR2 SASEGT. V was trimmed by 6 bases and J by 1 base, leaving 13 bases between them. CDR3 length: 14 residues. The CDR3 DNA sequence: TGTGCCAGCAGCCCCAACTTCTTGTCCTACGAGCAGTACTTC. Residues: CASSPNFLSYEQYF.